This is a list of T cell receptor beta chains from one sample in a study of T cell responses to AZD1222 COVID-19 vaccine. Clones were read by immunoSEQ multiplex PCR, and TCRdb kept only the in-frame ones, dropping some. The sample holds around 30,000 clones, more than 85% seen once. Sequenced here: peripheral blood, sampled on day 0 of AZD1222 vaccination. Receptors were obtained from an adult in good health. Both conserved end residues are part of each CDR3. Fields, in order: clone size, V gene, CDR3 length, D gene, J gene, CDR3 protein, CDR3 DNA. A D gene is named only where the DNA matches it firmly. Rows give clone size only sometimes, using once, few, many, or a class for an expanded clone.

size: .; V: TRBV24-1; length: 17; D: .; J: TRBJ2-1; CDR3: CATSDLKMGSSYNEQFF; DNA: TGTGCCACCAGTGATTTGAAAATGGGGAGCTCCTACAATGAGCAGTTCTTC
size: .; V: TRBV28; length: 15; D: .; J: TRBJ1-5; CDR3: CASSLSSSDNQPQHF; DNA: TGTGCCAGCAGTTTATCCTCATCTGACAATCAGCCCCAGCATTTT
size: .; V: TRBV6-5; length: 13; D: .; J: TRBJ1-6; CDR3: CASRTGPQAPLHF; DNA: TGTGCCAGCAGGACAGGACCTCAAGCACCCCTCCACTTT
size: .; V: TRBV6-5; length: 14; D: TRBD1; J: TRBJ1-1; CDR3: CASSRQGGDTEAFF; DNA: TGTGCCAGCAGTCGACAGGGGGGGGACACTGAAGCTTTCTTT
size: .; V: TRBV27; length: 15; D: .; J: TRBJ2-1; CDR3: CASSLVSTGTGEQFF; DNA: TGTGCCAGCAGTTTAGTGTCGACAGGCACGGGTGAGCAGTTCTTC
size: .; V: TRBV7-8; length: 11; D: .; J: TRBJ1-3; CDR3: CASRGINTIYF; DNA: TGTGCCAGCAGAGGTATAAACACCATATATTTT
size: .; V: TRBV6-5; length: 14; D: TRBD1; J: TRBJ1-6; CDR3: CASSGQGIYSPLHF; DNA: TGTGCCAGCAGCGGACAGGGGATCTATTCACCCCTCCACTTT
size: .; V: TRBV5-4; length: 14; D: TRBD1; J: TRBJ2-7; CDR3: CASTLDRGRREQYF; DNA: TGTGCCAGCACCCTGGACAGGGGGCGTCGGGAGCAGTACTTC
size: .; V: TRBV7-9; length: 13; D: .; J: TRBJ1-1; CDR3: CASRQLMNTEAFF; DNA: TGTGCCAGCAGACAGCTCATGAACACTGAAGCTTTCTTT
size: .; V: TRBV30; length: 14; D: .; J: TRBJ1-6; CDR3: CAWKPEGNNSPLHF; DNA: TGTGCCTGGAAACCAGAGGGGAATAATTCACCCCTCCACTTT
size: .; V: TRBV14; length: 12; D: .; J: TRBJ1-2; CDR3: CASSQVVDGYTF; DNA: TGTGCCAGCAGCCAAGTTGTAGATGGCTACACCTTC
size: .; V: TRBV24-1; length: 19; D: TRBD1; J: TRBJ1-3; CDR3: CATSTRTGGLRGSGNTIYF; DNA: TGTGCCACCAGCACTAGGACAGGTGGACTGAGAGGCTCTGGAAACACCATATATTTT
size: .; V: TRBV16; length: 11; D: .; J: TRBJ2-1; CDR3: CASGWLNEQFF; DNA: TGTGCCAGCGGTTGGTTAAATGAGCAGTTCTTC
size: few; V: TRBV6-2/TRBV6-3; length: 14; D: TRBD2; J: TRBJ2-2; CDR3: CASSWGLVTGELFF; DNA: TGTGCCAGCAGTTGGGGACTAGTAACCGGGGAGCTGTTTTTT
size: .; V: TRBV4-2; length: 17; D: .; J: TRBJ2-2; CDR3: CASSLSIPGGGTGELFF; DNA: TGTGCCAGCAGCCTCTCAATCCCAGGGGGAGGGACCGGGGAGCTGTTTTTT
size: .; V: TRBV19; length: 15; D: TRBD1; J: TRBJ2-1; CDR3: CASSILGQIYNEQFF; DNA: TGTGCCAGTAGTATATTGGGACAGATTTACAATGAGCAGTTCTTC
size: .; V: TRBV29-1; length: 14; D: .; J: TRBJ1-1; CDR3: CSVEVGPMNTEAFF; DNA: TGCAGCGTTGAAGTTGGACCAATGAACACTGAAGCTTTCTTT
size: .; V: TRBV28; length: 13; D: .; J: TRBJ1-2; CDR3: CASSLGGGYGYTF; DNA: TGTGCCAGCAGCCTGGGGGGGGGCTATGGCTACACCTTC
size: .; V: TRBV19; length: 14; D: .; J: TRBJ1-2; CDR3: CASSIANGNYGYTF; DNA: TGTGCCAGTAGTATAGCCAACGGAAACTATGGCTACACCTTC
size: .; V: TRBV6-5; length: 15; D: TRBD1; J: TRBJ2-2; CDR3: CASRRQGAGAGELFF; DNA: TGTGCCAGCAGGCGACAGGGGGCCGGTGCCGGGGAGCTGTTTTTT
size: .; V: TRBV20-1; length: 10; D: .; J: TRBJ1-2; CDR3: CSARTVGYTF; DNA: TGCAGTGCTAGAACAGTCGGCTACACCTTC
size: .; V: TRBV13; length: 16; D: .; J: TRBJ2-3; CDR3: CASRASRGLPTDTQYF; DNA: TGTGCCAGCAGGGCGAGCCGGGGGCTTCCCACAGATACGCAGTATTTT
size: once; V: TRBV19; length: 15; D: .; J: TRBJ1-1; CDR3: CASRSGGGPSTEAFF; DNA: TGTGCCAGTAGATCTGGGGGAGGCCCGAGCACTGAAGCTTTCTTT
size: .; V: TRBV15; length: 13; D: .; J: TRBJ1-2; CDR3: CATSSRNNYGYTF; DNA: TGTGCCACCAGCAGCAGGAATAACTATGGCTACACCTTC
size: .; V: TRBV19; length: 17; D: .; J: TRBJ1-1; CDR3: CASSIDFRLRGNTEAFF; DNA: TGTGCCAGTAGTATAGATTTCCGACTCCGGGGGAACACTGAAGCTTTCTTT
size: .; V: TRBV9; length: 15; D: .; J: TRBJ2-2; CDR3: CASSVTRSGTGELFF; DNA: TGTGCCAGCAGCGTAACTCGGTCCGGAACCGGGGAGCTGTTTTTT
size: .; V: TRBV6-5; length: 15; D: TRBD1; J: TRBJ1-2; CDR3: CASSYSRTGGGGYTF; DNA: TGTGCCAGCAGTTACTCACGGACAGGGGGTGGAGGCTACACCTTC